The table lists the clone carrying this T cell receptor beta chain with many counts. V was trimmed by 0 bases and J by 5 bases, leaving 8 bases between them. CDR1 is GTSNPN and CDR2 is SVGIG in the germline V gene (reference sequence). The CDR3 runs to 13 residues. Each CDR3 protein is one row after TCRdb ran MiXCR on the 5' RACE reads. Of about 23,000 distinct CDR3 sequences in the sample, about 31% are singletons; the top ten hold 2% to 2.5%. This TCR was sampled from a female donor with breast cancer. This chain links TRBV30 with TRBJ1-3, with D unclear. The sample consisted of tumor-infiltrating naive CD4+ T cells sorted from the breast tumor. Indicated subset: naive CD4+ T cells, CD4+CD45RA+CD25-. The CDR3: CAWSVGIRNTIYF. The CDR3 DNA reads as TGTGCCTGGAGTGTAGGCATAAGAAACACCATATATTTT.